This is a list of T cell receptor beta chains from one sample in a study of OX40 agonist ivuxolimab in advanced cancers. Repertoires were generated with immunoSEQ multiplex PCR, while TCRdb's copy carries only in-frame clones and drops some. The sample comprises tens of thousands of clones, approximately 80% of which are singletons, and around 4.5% rests with the top ten. Sequences were derived from CD4+ or CD8+ T cells sorted from blood, sampled in a trial of the OX40 agonist ivuxolimab. All receptors come from an adult with an advanced solid tumor such as melanoma, head and neck, liver or kidney cancer. Both conserved end residues are part of each CDR3. D genes are given only for firm matches. Clone sizes are given selectively: once, few, many, or a class where the clone is expanded.

>TRBJ1-1|TRBV27|few|NA|14
CASSLQVRNTEAFF
TGTGCCAGCAGTTTACAGGTCAGGAACACTGAAGCTTTCTTT
>TRBJ1-5|TRBV2|few|NA|15
CASKLGATENQPQHF
TGTGCCAGCAAGCTAGGGGCGACAGAAAATCAGCCCCAGCATTTT
>TRBJ1-3|TRBV19|NA|TRBD1|15
CASTSIGTAGNTIYF
TGTGCCAGTACCTCTATCGGGACAGCGGGAAACACCATATATTTT
>TRBJ1-1|TRBV7-9|once|NA|15
CASSLAAGLNTEAFF
TGTGCCAGCAGCTTAGCGGCAGGGCTGAACACTGAAGCTTTCTTT
>TRBJ2-7|TRBV11-2|NA|TRBD2|15
CASSWGLAGGPKQYF
TGTGCCAGCAGCTGGGGACTAGCGGGAGGGCCAAAGCAGTACTTC
>TRBJ1-6|TRBV10-2|NA|TRBD1|15
CASSESRQGNSPLHF
TGCGCCAGCAGTGAGTCTCGACAGGGGAATTCACCCCTCCACTTT
>TRBJ1-1|TRBV6-5|NA|NA|14
CASRRQTVNTEAFF
TGTGCCAGCAGACGGCAGACAGTGAACACTGAAGCTTTCTTT
>TRBJ2-7|TRBV5-1|once|NA|17
CASSLTVQGPPYYEQYF
TGCGCCAGCAGCTTGACGGTACAGGGACCCCCCTATTACGAGCAGTACTTC
>TRBJ2-2|TRBV7-8|NA|NA|14
CASRGHGNTGELFF
TGTGCCAGCCGCGGGCACGGAAACACCGGGGAGCTGTTTTTT
>TRBJ2-7|TRBV19|NA|NA|16
CASSISVWGTNYEQYF
TGTGCCAGTAGTATCTCGGTCTGGGGCACGAACTACGAGCAGTACTTC
>TRBJ2-5|TRBV10-3|once|NA|19
CAISESGAVENGGQETQYF
TGTGCCATCAGTGAGTCGGGCGCAGTCGAAAATGGGGGCCAAGAGACCCAGTACTTC
>TRBJ2-7|TRBV6-6|NA|NA|14
CASTPDIFPYEQYF
TGTGCCAGCACCCCCGATATATTCCCATACGAGCAGTACTTC
>TRBJ1-5|TRBV2|NA|NA|12
CASSGGNQPQHF
TGTGCCAGCAGTGGGGGGAATCAGCCCCAGCATTTT
>TRBJ2-7|TRBV2|NA|NA|15
CASSEGQAKSYEQYF
TGTGCCAGCAGTGAAGGTCAGGCCAAGTCCTACGAGCAGTACTTC
>TRBJ1-1|TRBV2|NA|TRBD1|13
CASRIQGYTEAFF
TGTGCCAGCAGAATACAGGGGTACACTGAAGCTTTCTTT
>TRBJ1-4|TRBV5-6|medium-sized|NA|18
CASSSRIDGGRPNEKLFF
TGTGCCAGCAGCTCGAGAATAGACGGGGGCAGGCCTAATGAAAAACTGTTTTTT
>TRBJ1-2|TRBV5-4|NA|NA|16
CASSLAGDLGGRGYTF
TGTGCCAGCAGCTTGGCCGGAGACTTGGGGGGACGCGGCTACACCTTC
>TRBJ1-1|TRBV18|NA|TRBD1|15
CASRPMRQGYTEAFF
TGTGCCAGCCGCCCGATGAGACAGGGGTACACTGAAGCTTTCTTT
>TRBJ2-1|TRBV6-5|NA|NA|12
CASSPVGGEQFF
TGTGCCAGCAGCCCCGTCGGCGGCGAGCAGTTCTTC
>TRBJ2-7|TRBV11-2|NA|NA|16
CASSLGGSRRVGEQYF
TGTGCCAGCAGCTTAGGGGGATCACGACGGGTAGGCGAGCAGTACTTC
>TRBJ2-2|TRBV9|once|NA|15
CASSVEATIGGELFF
TGTGCCAGCAGCGTAGAGGCTACTATAGGCGGGGAGCTGTTTTTT
>TRBJ2-3|TRBV27|NA|TRBD2|17
CASSSLTSGSRGDTQYF
TGTGCCAGCAGTTCACTGACTAGCGGGAGTAGAGGAGATACGCAGTATTTT
>TRBJ1-2|TRBV7-9|few|NA|14
CASSSMAVNYGYTF
TGTGCCAGCAGCTCAATGGCTGTTAACTATGGCTACACCTTC
>TRBJ2-5|TRBV19|NA|TRBD1|14
CASMDRSAQETQYF
TGTGCCAGCATGGACAGGTCCGCCCAAGAGACCCAGTACTTC
>TRBJ1-2|TRBV27|NA|NA|15
CASRSVFQRNYGYTF
TGTGCCAGCCGGTCCGTCTTCCAGCGGAACTATGGCTACACCTTC
>TRBJ1-5|TRBV7-8|NA|NA|14
CASSQSLSNQPQHF
TGTGCCAGCAGCCAGAGCCTTAGCAATCAGCCCCAGCATTTT
>TRBJ2-1|TRBV5-1|NA|NA|12
CASSATGTAHFF
TGCGCCAGCAGCGCTACCGGGACCGCGCATTTCTTC
>TRBJ2-5|TRBV4-3|NA|NA|14
CASSQGNPPETQYF
TGCGCCAGCAGCCAAGGGAACCCCCCGGAGACCCAGTACTTC
>TRBJ1-2|TRBV18|NA|NA|17
CASSPPWTAGAGWGYTF
TGTGCCAGCTCACCCCCTTGGACAGCCGGGGCAGGTTGGGGCTACACCTTC